This TCR beta chain derives from a study of regulatory T cells in long-lasting Graves disease. On the study more broadly: For under 3 months, newly diagnosed Graves' patients had been taking antithyroid drugs. Study results and limitations: Lower TCR diversity was seen in persistent Graves' patients than in newly diagnosed ones.

Time point described: newly diagnosed GD, antithyroid drugs for less than 3 months. Following extraction of RNA from PBMCs, that RNA was used to make the TCR library. The CDR3 runs 16 residues. V was clipped by 6 bases and J by 0 bases, with 17 bases between them. Germline V gene lookup returns CDR1 MDHEN and CDR2 SYDVKM. Arm-PCR of CDR3 regions and iRepertoire HTBI primers were the basis on which TCR beta libraries were built. TCRdb itself ran the multiplex PCR reads through MiXCR, one entry per CDR3 protein. The table shows roughly 500,000 distinct CDR3 sequences, with about 14% occurring only once. This clonotype was detected many times. The antigen is undetermined. The same specimen was also included in a second study, on T cells in Graves' hyperthyroidism and ophthalmopathy. As that report states: The HTBI primer set served for first-round RT-PCR of the TCR CDR3.

The J gene is TRBJ1-1, the V gene TRBV28; TRBD1 is a possible D gene (6 bases). Sequenced here: peripheral blood mononuclear cells (PBMCs), sampled at new diagnosis, from a patient treated with antithyroid drugs. The TCR originated in a woman aged 50 to 60 with Graves disease. The DNA of the CDR3 is TGTGCCAGCAGGACCCCGGGACAAAACATGAACACTGAAGCTTTCTTT. It translates to CASRTPGQNMNTEAFF. Full variable domain (rest looked up from reference TRBV28 and TRBJ1-1): DVKVTQSSRYLVKRTGEKVFLECVQDMDHENMFWYRQDPGLGLRLIYFSYDVKMKEKGDIPEGYSVSREKKERFSLILESASTNQTSMYLCASRTPGQNMNTEAFFGQGTRLTVV.